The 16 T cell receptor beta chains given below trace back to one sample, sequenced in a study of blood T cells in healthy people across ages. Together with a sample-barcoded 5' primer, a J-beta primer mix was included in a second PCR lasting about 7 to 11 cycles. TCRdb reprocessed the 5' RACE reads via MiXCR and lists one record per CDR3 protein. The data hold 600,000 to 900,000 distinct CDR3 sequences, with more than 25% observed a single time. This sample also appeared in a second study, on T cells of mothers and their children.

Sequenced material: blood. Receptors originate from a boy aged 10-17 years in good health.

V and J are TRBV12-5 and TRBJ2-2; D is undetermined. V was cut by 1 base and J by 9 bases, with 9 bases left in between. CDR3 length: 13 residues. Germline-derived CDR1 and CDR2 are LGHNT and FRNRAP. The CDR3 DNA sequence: TGTGCTAGTGGTTTGGAGTCCCACCGGGAGCTGTTTTTT. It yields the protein CASGLESHRELFF. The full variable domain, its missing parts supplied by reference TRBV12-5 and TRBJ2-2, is DARVTQTPRHKVTEMGQEVTMRCQPILGHNTVFWYRQTMMQGLELLAYFRNRAPLDDSGMPKDRFSAEMPDATLATLKIQPSEPRDSAVYFCASGLESHRELFFGEGSRLTVL.

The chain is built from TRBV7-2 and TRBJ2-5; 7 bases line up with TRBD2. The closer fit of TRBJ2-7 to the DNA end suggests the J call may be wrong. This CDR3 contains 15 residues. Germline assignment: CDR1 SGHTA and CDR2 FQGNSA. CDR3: CASSLVGLGTYEQYF. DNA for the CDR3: TGTGCCAGCAGCTTAGTTGGACTAGGTACTTACGAGCAGTACTTC.

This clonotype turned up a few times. The CDR3 loop reads CSARDFRDSGYEQYF. CDR3 nucleotides: TGCAGTGCTAGAGACTTCCGGGACAGCGGTTACGAGCAGTACTTC. This chain connects TRBV20-1 to TRBJ2-7; 7 nucleotides match TRBD1. The CDR3 consists of 15 residues. The junction had 9 bases not matched to a gene; V was cut back by 0 bases and J by 4 bases. CDR1 DFQATT and CDR2 SNEGSKA come from the germline V gene (reference sequence).

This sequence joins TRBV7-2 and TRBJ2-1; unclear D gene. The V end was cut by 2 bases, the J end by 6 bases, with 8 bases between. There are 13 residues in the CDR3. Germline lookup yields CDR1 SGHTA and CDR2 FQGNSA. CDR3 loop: CASSLSTFNEQFF. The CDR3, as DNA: TGTGCCAGCAGCTTATCGACCTTCAATGAGCAGTTCTTC.

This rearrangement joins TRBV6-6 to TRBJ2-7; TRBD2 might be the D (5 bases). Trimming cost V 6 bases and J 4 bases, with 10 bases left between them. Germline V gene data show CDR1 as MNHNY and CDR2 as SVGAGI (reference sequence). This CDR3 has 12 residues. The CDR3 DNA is TGTGCCAGCAGCGAAGAGGGTTACGAGCAGTACTTC. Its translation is CASSEEGYEQYF.

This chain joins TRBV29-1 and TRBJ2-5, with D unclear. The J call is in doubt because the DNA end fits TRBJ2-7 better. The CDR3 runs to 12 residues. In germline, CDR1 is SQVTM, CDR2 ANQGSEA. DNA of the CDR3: TGCAGCGTTGCTCTAGTGTCCTACGAGCAGTACTTC. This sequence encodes CSVALVSYEQYF.

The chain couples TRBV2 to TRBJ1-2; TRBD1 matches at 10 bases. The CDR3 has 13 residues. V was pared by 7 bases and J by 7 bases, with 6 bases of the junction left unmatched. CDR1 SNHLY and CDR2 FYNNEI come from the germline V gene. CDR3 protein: CASTGTGEGGYTF. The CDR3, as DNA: TGTGCCAGCACGGGGACAGGGGAGGGTGGCTACACCTTC.

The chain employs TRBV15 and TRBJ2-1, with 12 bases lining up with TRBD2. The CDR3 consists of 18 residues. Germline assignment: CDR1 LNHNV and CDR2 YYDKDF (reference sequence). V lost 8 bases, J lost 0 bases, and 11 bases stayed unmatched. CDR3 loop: CATRDGLAGSYSYNEQFF. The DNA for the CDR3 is TGTGCCACCCGAGACGGACTAGCGGGGTCCTACTCCTACAATGAGCAGTTCTTC.

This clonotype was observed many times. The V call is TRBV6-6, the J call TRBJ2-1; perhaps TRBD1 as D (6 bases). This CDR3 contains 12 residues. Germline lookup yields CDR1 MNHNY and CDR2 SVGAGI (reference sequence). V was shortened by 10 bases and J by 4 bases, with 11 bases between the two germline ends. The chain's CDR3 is CATGTFYNEQFF. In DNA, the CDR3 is TGTGCCACCGGGACATTTTACAATGAGCAGTTCTTC.

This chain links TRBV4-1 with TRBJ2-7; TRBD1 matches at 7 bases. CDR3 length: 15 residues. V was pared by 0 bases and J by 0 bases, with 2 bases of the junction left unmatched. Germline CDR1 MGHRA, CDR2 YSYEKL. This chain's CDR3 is CASSQEDRASYEQYF. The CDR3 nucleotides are TGCGCCAGCAGCCAAGAAGACAGGGCCTCCTACGAGCAGTACTTC.

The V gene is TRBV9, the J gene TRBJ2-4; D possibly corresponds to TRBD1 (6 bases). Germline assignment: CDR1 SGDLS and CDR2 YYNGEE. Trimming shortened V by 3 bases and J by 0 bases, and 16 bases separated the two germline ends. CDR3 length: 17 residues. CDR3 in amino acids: CASSGVQGPSAKNIQYF. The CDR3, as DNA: TGTGCCAGCAGCGGGGTACAGGGCCCGTCAGCCAAAAACATTCAGTACTTC.

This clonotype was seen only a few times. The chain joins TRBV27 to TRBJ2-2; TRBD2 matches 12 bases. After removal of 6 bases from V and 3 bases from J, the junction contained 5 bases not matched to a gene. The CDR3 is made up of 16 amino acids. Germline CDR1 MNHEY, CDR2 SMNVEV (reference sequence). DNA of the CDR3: TGTGCCAGCAGCACTAGCGGGGGGATGTACACCGGGGAGCTGTTTTTT. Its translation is CASSTSGGMYTGELFF.

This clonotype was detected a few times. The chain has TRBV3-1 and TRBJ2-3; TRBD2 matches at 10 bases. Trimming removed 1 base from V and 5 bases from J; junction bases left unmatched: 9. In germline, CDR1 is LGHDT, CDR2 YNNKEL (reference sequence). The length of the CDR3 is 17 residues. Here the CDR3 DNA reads TGTGCCAGCAGCCAAGCCCCTAGCGGGGGACCTGTAGATACGCAGTATTTT. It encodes CASSQAPSGGPVDTQYF.

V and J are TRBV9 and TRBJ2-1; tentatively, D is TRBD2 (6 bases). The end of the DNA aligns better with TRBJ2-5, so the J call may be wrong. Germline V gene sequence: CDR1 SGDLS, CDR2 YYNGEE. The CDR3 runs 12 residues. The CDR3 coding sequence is TGTGCCAGCAGCCGATCCGGGAGTACCCAGTACTTC. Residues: CASSRSGSTQYF.

This CDR3 is CASSPEGDEQFF. The DNA for the CDR3 is TGCGCCAGCAGCCCAGAGGGTGATGAGCAGTTCTTC. The rearrangement joins TRBV5-1 to TRBJ2-5, with a tentative D call TRBD2 (5 bases). The J call is uncertain, as TRBJ2-1 better fits the DNA end. The germline gives CDR1 SGHRS, CDR2 YFSETQ. This CDR3 region has 12 residues.

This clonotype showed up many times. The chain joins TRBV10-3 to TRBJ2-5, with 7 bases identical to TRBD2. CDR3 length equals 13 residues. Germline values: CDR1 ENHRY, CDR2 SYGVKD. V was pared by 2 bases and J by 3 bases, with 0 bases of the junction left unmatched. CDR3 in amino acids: CAISEGLEETQYF. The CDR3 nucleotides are TGTGCCATCAGTGAGGGACTAGAAGAGACCCAGTACTTC.